The present T cell receptor beta chain was sequenced within a study of T cell responses to AZD1222 COVID-19 vaccine. Germline V lookup: CDR1 MNHEY, CDR2 SVGEGT. The CDR3 spans 16 residues. The J segment lost 1 base and the V segment lost 1 base, leaving 6 bases of the junction unmatched. TCRdb's copy holds only in-frame clones and misses some; the assay was immunoSEQ multiplex PCR. There are approximately 150,000 clones in the sample; approximately 90% occur only once, and around 3% lies in the top ten. The rearrangement joins TRBV6-2 or TRBV6-3 to TRBJ1-2; 7 bases align to TRBD1. This specimen consisted of peripheral blood, obtained on day 0 of AZD1222 vaccination. The sequence was collected from an adult in good health. The CDR3 reads CASSYLWDSLNYGYTF. The CDR3 bases are TGTGCCAGCAGTTACTTGTGGGACAGCCTTAACTATGGCTACACCTTC.